A single sample is the source of the 5 T cell receptor beta chains below, sequenced in a study of shared clonotypes between healthy human individuals. Data came from immunoSEQ multiplex PCR; TCRdb stores just in-frame clones and leaves some out. The repertoire has 450,000 to 700,000 clones, about 95% of them found once; the top ten carry roughly 0.1%. In the naive CD8 group, cells lacked CD45RO and were positively selected for CCR7, so terminally differentiated effector memory CD45RA+ cells were left out. The material sequenced was naive CD8+ T cells sorted from blood. The receptors here all came from a woman in her thirties in good health.

This rearrangement joins TRBV28 to TRBJ2-5; TRBD1 matches 9 bases. TRBJ2-7 matches the DNA end more closely, so the J call is doubtful. The CDR3 is 17 residues long. CDR1 and CDR2 from the germline V gene are MDHEN and SYDVKM. CDR3 region: CASSLLFWDRAPYEQYF. In nucleotides, the CDR3 is TGTGCCAGCAGTTTATTGTTTTGGGACAGGGCGCCCTACGAGCAGTACTTC.

The chain is built from TRBV14 and TRBJ2-1, with 15 bases that match TRBD2. J gave up 4 bases and V 5 bases, and 3 bases lay outside the gene matches. This CDR3 has 16 amino acids. The germline V gene encodes CDR1 SGHDN and CDR2 FVKESK. The CDR3 loop reads CASSRGTSGRYNEQFF. Here the CDR3 DNA reads TGTGCCAGCAGCAGGGGGACTAGCGGGAGGTACAATGAGCAGTTCTTC.

The chain joins TRBV9 to TRBJ2-1; D perhaps matches TRBD2 (6 bases). The CDR3 consists of 13 residues. Between the trimmed V and J ends, which lost 3 bases and 8 bases, there was a span of 12 bases. CDR1 and CDR2 (germline): SGDLS, YYNGEE. For the CDR3, the DNA is TGTGCCAGCAGCGGGCTAGCGCCGGATGAGCAGTTCTTC. As protein: CASSGLAPDEQFF. The variable domain in full, with the rest retrieved from reference TRBV9 and TRBJ2-1, is DSGVTQTPKHLITATGQRVTLRCSPRSGDLSVYWYQQSLDQGLQFLIQYYNGEERAKGNILERFSAQQFPDLHSELNLSSLELGDSALYFCASSGLAPDEQFFGPGTRLTVL.

Comment on this clone: Other DNA variants within this sample encode the same CDR3. The chain recombines TRBV19 with TRBJ1-5; the D gene is possibly TRBD1 (5 bases). V lost 5 bases, J lost 4 bases, and 12 bases lay in between. Germline V gene data show CDR1 as LNHDA and CDR2 as SQIVND (reference sequence). The CDR3 is 14 residues long. The CDR3 sequence: CASSVRDFNQPQHF. CDR3 nucleotides: TGTGCCAGTAGTGTTCGGGACTTTAATCAGCCCCAGCATTTT.

The chain carries TRBV7-9 and TRBJ2-5; perhaps D is TRBD1 or TRBD2 (5 bases each). The better agreement between TRBJ2-7 and the DNA end casts doubt on the J call. The CDR3 contains 14 residues. Germline-derived CDR1 and CDR2 are SEHNR and FQNEAQ (reference sequence). This CDR3 is CASSLTGLPYEQYF. CDR3 in DNA: TGTGCCAGCAGCTTAACGGGGCTCCCCTACGAGCAGTACTTC.